These T cell receptor beta chains were read from a single sample in a study of technical replicates of blood from a handful of donors. The data were produced by immunoSEQ multiplex PCR, yet TCRdb's version contains in-frame clones alone and is incomplete. Here the sample spans tens of thousands of clones, about 94% being singletons. Specimen: T cells isolated from PBMCs. These receptors all come from a human donor in good health. Both conserved end residues are trimmed from each CDR3. The D gene is left open where the match is weak. Where a row states a size, it is once, few, many or the class of an expanded clone; other rows omit it.

>TRBD1|once|TRBJ2-2|TRBV10-3
ASSPGTANTGELF
>NA|NA|TRBJ1-5|TRBV18
ASSLLQGVDWNQPQH
>TRBD1|NA|TRBJ1-2|TRBV6-5
ASTPGTGLNYGYT
>TRBD2|NA|TRBJ2-1|TRBV14
ASSQLAGGRNEQF
>NA|NA|TRBJ1-2|TRBV5-4
ASSLAGTGFIGYT
>TRBD1|NA|TRBJ1-4|TRBV5-1
ASSLGQDQGEKLF
>NA|once|TRBJ2-7|TRBV6-5
ASSPSWGRPYEQY
>NA|NA|TRBJ2-6|TRBV2
ASRLDSINSGANVLT
>NA|few|TRBJ1-2|TRBV6-6
ASTESAGVHT
>NA|NA|TRBJ2-2|TRBV15
ATSRGGAIGGTGELF
>NA|NA|TRBJ2-4|TRBV4-1
ASSQVTGKNIQY
>NA|NA|TRBJ2-2|TRBV2
ASRWYGELF
>NA|NA|TRBJ2-1|TRBV15
ATERLGGHNEQF
>TRBD1|NA|TRBJ1-2|TRBV28
ASSLSDREGTGYT
>NA|NA|TRBJ1-1|TRBV5-4
ASSLGRTGRGPEAF
>NA|once|TRBJ1-3|TRBV6-5
ASSYGSSGNTIY
>NA|NA|TRBJ1-5|TRBV28
ASSPRGSNQPQH
>NA|NA|TRBJ1-6|TRBV25-1
ASSEYRDSPLH
>TRBD1|NA|TRBJ1-4|TRBV5-1
ASSLAGQPGEELF
>NA|once|TRBJ2-7|TRBV7-2
ASSVTYEQY
>NA|NA|TRBJ1-5|TRBV27
ASRQGSNQPQH
>NA|few|TRBJ1-1|TRBV7-2
ASSLGPRGNTEAF
>TRBD1|once|TRBJ1-1|TRBV5-1
ASSTGQGGTEAF
>NA|NA|TRBJ2-7|TRBV4-1
ASSQVRDEQY
>TRBD1|NA|TRBJ2-5|TRBV7-9
ASRTGGPGAQY
>TRBD1|NA|TRBJ2-2|TRBV6-5
ASSYRQGGNTGELF
>NA|NA|TRBJ1-1|TRBV2
ASSAGRALYAF
>NA|NA|TRBJ1-1|TRBV4-1
ASSQVTGEGTEAF
>NA|NA|TRBJ2-2|TRBV5-6
ASSLRLPRGTGELF
>NA|NA|TRBJ2-7|TRBV19
ASSIEYEAREQY
>NA|NA|TRBJ1-2|TRBV19
ASSIAPGVGYGYT
>NA|few|TRBJ1-1|TRBV14
ASSPNSKNEAF
>NA|NA|TRBJ1-2|TRBV4-1
ASSPPGGDGYT
>NA|few|TRBJ1-1|TRBV19
ASSIGIVGNTEAF
>TRBD1|few|TRBJ2-2|TRBV14
ASSQPGGVNTGELF
>NA|NA|TRBJ2-7|TRBV7-6
ASSPTGAGEQY
>NA|NA|TRBJ2-7|TRBV19
ASSPRVSYDEQY
>NA|NA|TRBJ1-2|TRBV4-1
ASSQESVMEGSAGYT
>TRBD1|NA|TRBJ1-2|TRBV19
ASSLRTGGHDGGYT